What follows describes a single TCR beta chain. Its antigen is undetermined. The method, 5' RACE with UMI labels, was used to prepare the TRB cDNA libraries. From its re-call of the 5' RACE reads, TCRdb lists each CDR3 protein once, without DNA. Across fewer than 90,000 distinct CDR3 sequences, the top ten clones capture approximately 0.6% of the sample. The CDR3 runs 16 residues. In germline, CDR1 is SEHNR, CDR2 FQNEAQ (reference sequence). The sample belongs to a study of CXCR3-negative and CXCR3-positive naive CD8 T cells. Study-wide findings and caveats: The study found more hydrophobic TRB CDR3s in CXCR3-positive naive cells than in CXCR3-negative naive cells. Relative to memory CD8+ cells, whose diversity was much lower, both naive subsets had comparably high diversity.

The sample was naive CXCR3+ CD8+ T cells from blood. The subset here: CD45RO-CCR7+CD27+CD95- naive CD8+ T cells expressing CXCR3 (TNR3+). This clonotype was sampled from a human donor in good health. Some clones in this sample may be carry-over from other donors' samples. This chain connects TRBV7-9 to TRBJ2-3; TCRdb selects TRBD2, and the lack of DNA leaves this call unchecked. The CDR3 region is CTSSPAERATGDTQYF.